What follows are 23 T cell receptor beta chains derived from one specimen sequenced in a study of identical twins. TCRdb independently ran MiXCR on the 5' RACE reads; one entry per CDR3 protein. This sample has some 1,600,000 distinct CDR3 sequences, with about 32% found just once. The specimen was cord blood. The receptors shown here come from a newborn girl in good health.

This clonotype has ten or more counts. The chain recombines TRBV24-1 with TRBJ2-3, with D tentatively TRBD2 (5 bases). V gave up 9 bases and J gave up 0 bases, with 12 bases separating them. The germline V gene encodes CDR1 KGHDR and CDR2 SFDVKD. The CDR3 is made up of 14 amino acids. The CDR3 loop reads CATSLAGSTDTQYF. DNA for the CDR3: TGTGCCACCTCCCTGGCGGGTAGCACAGATACGCAGTATTTT.

The chain carries TRBV20-1 and TRBJ1-2; 9 bases match TRBD1. The CDR3 contains 15 residues. The J segment lost 3 bases and the V segment lost 0 bases, leaving 5 bases of the junction unmatched. From germline, CDR1 is DFQATT and CDR2 SNEGSKA (reference sequence). CDR3 nucleotide sequence: TGCAGTGCTAGAGACGGGACAGGGCTCGACTATGGCTACACCTTC. Amino acid sequence: CSARDGTGLDYGYTF.

This chain joins TRBV28 and TRBJ2-7, with D unclear. This CDR3 has 13 residues. With 8 bases removed from V and 6 bases from J, the gap between germline ends came to 17 bases. Looked up from germline, CDR1 is MDHEN and CDR2 is SYDVKM. The CDR3 sequence is CASRSDRAGEQYF. Here the CDR3 DNA reads TGTGCCAGCCGAAGTGATAGGGCTGGCGAGCAGTACTTC.

The genes are TRBV28 and TRBJ1-5; a possible D gene is TRBD1 (5 bases). Trimming cost V 6 bases and J 2 bases, with 11 bases left between them. The germline gives CDR1 MDHEN, CDR2 SYDVKM. The CDR3 contains 14 residues. This CDR3 reads CASREGSGNQPQHF. DNA for the CDR3: TGTGCCAGCAGGGAGGGGAGTGGCAATCAGCCCCAGCATTTT.

This clonotype was seen a handful of times. The chain combines TRBV20-1 with TRBJ1-4; D call uncertain. The CDR3 has 16 amino acids. With 0 bases removed from V and 3 bases from J, the gap between germline ends came to 14 bases. Germline assignment: CDR1 DFQATT and CDR2 SNEGSKA (reference sequence). The chain's CDR3 is CSARDPRTVSNEKLFF. In nucleotides, the CDR3 is TGCAGTGCTAGAGATCCCCGGACCGTATCTAATGAAAAACTGTTTTTT.

This clonotype was counted only a few times. The chain has TRBV7-9 and TRBJ1-2, with D possibly being TRBD1 (6 bases). CDR3 size: 18 residues. V was pared by 2 bases and J by 0 bases, with 19 bases between. Germline values: CDR1 SEHNR, CDR2 FQNEAQ (reference sequence). The CDR3 nucleotides read TGTGCCAGCAGCTTATTCGGCGGAAGGGGACAAGCTAACTATGGCTACACCTTC. Its translation is CASSLFGGRGQANYGYTF.

DNA of the CDR3: TGTGCCACCAGTGATTTGTTGGGGGGCTCCTACAATGAGCAGTACTTC. It yields the protein CATSDLLGGSYNEQYF. The V call is TRBV24-1, the J call TRBJ2-1, with D perhaps assigned TRBD1 or TRBD2 (6 bases each). The tail of the sequence fits TRBJ2-7 better, so the J call may be wrong. The CDR3 has 16 residues. Germline V CDR1 and CDR2: KGHDR, SFDVKD.

This clonotype turned up a few times. The chain uses TRBV16 and TRBJ2-3, with D hard to call. The V gene's germline CDR1 is KGHSY and CDR2 FQNENV. The CDR3 runs to 17 residues. V shed 2 bases and J shed 1 base, with 16 bases lying between them. The CDR3 DNA follows: TGTGCCAGCAGCCAAATAGCAGCAAGCTCTGGCACAGATACGCAGTATTTT. Its protein product is CASSQIAASSGTDTQYF.

This clonotype appeared a few times. The chain carries TRBV28 and TRBJ2-4; 8 bases are a match to TRBD1. After removal of 5 bases from V and 1 base from J, the junction contained 7 bases not matched to a gene. CDR1 MDHEN and CDR2 SYDVKM come from the germline V gene. This CDR3 spans 16 amino acids. As DNA, the CDR3 is TGTGCCAGCAGTCGAACCCAGGGGGCGGCCAAAAACATTCAGTACTTC. This sequence encodes CASSRTQGAAKNIQYF.

This chain uses TRBV10-3 with TRBJ1-1, with D tentatively TRBD1 (6 bases). The CDR3 consists of 15 residues. Germline V gene data show CDR1 as ENHRY and CDR2 as SYGVKD. The V end was cut by 4 bases, the J end by 0 bases, with 12 bases between. The CDR3, as DNA: TGTGCCATCAGTGCCCAGGGACATATGAACACTGAAGCTTTCTTT. Encoded protein: CAISAQGHMNTEAFF.

This clonotype came up a few times. This sequence joins TRBV20-1 and TRBJ2-7, with 9 positions matching TRBD2. Germline assignment: CDR1 DFQATT and CDR2 SNEGSKA (reference sequence). The CDR3 length is 15 residues. V dropped 0 bases and J dropped 2; count of bases not matched to a gene: 5. The CDR3 sequence: CSARDSSGVPYEQYF. CDR3 DNA: TGCAGTGCTAGAGATTCTAGCGGGGTCCCCTACGAGCAGTACTTC.

Only a few counts were recorded for this clonotype. V is TRBV20-1 and J is TRBJ2-7; 9 bases match TRBD2. The V segment lost 4 bases and the J segment 7 bases; nucleotides outside the gene matches: 5. The CDR3 has 12 residues. Per germline, CDR1 DFQATT and CDR2 SNEGSKA (reference sequence). The DNA of the CDR3 is TGCAGTGCTACTAGCGGGACTGATGAGCAGTACTTC. This encodes CSATSGTDEQYF.

The V and J genes are TRBV20-1 and TRBJ1-5, with TRBD1 as a possible D gene (5 bases). V was trimmed by 4 bases and J by 0 bases, leaving 13 bases between them. CDR1 DFQATT and CDR2 SNEGSKA come from the germline V gene (reference sequence). This CDR3 is built from 15 residues. CDR3 sequence: CSAKPGRYSNQPQHF. As DNA, the CDR3 is TGCAGTGCTAAACCGGGACGGTATAGCAATCAGCCCCAGCATTTT.

Ten or more counts support this clonotype. This rearrangement joins TRBV12-3 or TRBV12-4 to TRBJ2-1; the match to TRBD2 covers 11 bases. The CDR3 sequence is 15 residues long. J lost 7 bases, V lost 3 bases, and 5 bases had no gene match. CDR3 coding DNA: TGTGCCAGCAGTTTTCTAGCGGGAGGCCGGAATGAGCAGTTCTTC. This gives the protein CASSFLAGGRNEQFF.

The chain joins TRBV11-2 to TRBJ2-5, with D maybe TRBD1 (6 bases). Trimming left V 4 bases short and J 2 bases short, with 11 bases between. The germline V gene encodes CDR1 SGHAT and CDR2 FQNNGV. The CDR3 totals 14 residues. CDR3 DNA: TGTGCCAGCAGCTCAGAGGGACAACAAGAGACCCAGTACTTC. It is translated as CASSSEGQQETQYF.

The table lists this clonotype with a count of one. The chain employs TRBV3-1 and TRBJ2-3; D remains ambiguous. CDR1 LGHDT and CDR2 YNNKEL come from the germline V gene (reference sequence). The V and J ends lost 1 base and 3 bases respectively, with 11 bases between them. There are 15 residues in the CDR3. For the CDR3, the DNA is TGTGCCAGCAGCCAAGTGGCTATCATGACAGATACGCAGTATTTT. This translates into CASSQVAIMTDTQYF.

In this sample, this clonotype turned up a few times. This chain links TRBV20-1 with TRBJ2-3; the match to TRBD2 covers 7 bases. This CDR3 region has 15 residues. Germline assignment: CDR1 DFQATT and CDR2 SNEGSKA (reference sequence). Unmatched junction bases numbered 9, after V lost 4 bases and J lost 2 bases. CDR3 loop: CSAIPGTTYTDTQYF. DNA of the CDR3: TGCAGTGCTATCCCCGGGACTACCTACACAGATACGCAGTATTTT.

The chain recombines TRBV6-5 with TRBJ2-7; TRBD2 matches 8 bases. Germline V gives CDR1 MNHEY, CDR2 SVGAGI. V lost 4 bases and J lost 6; bases outside the gene matches: 8. This CDR3 region has 14 residues. The CDR3 region is CASSFTGTSSEQYF. In DNA, the CDR3 is TGTGCCAGCAGTTTCACCGGGACTAGTAGCGAGCAGTACTTC.

The rearrangement uses TRBV10-3 and TRBJ1-1, with TRBD1 matching 7 bases. The CDR3 is 15 residues long. Looked up from germline, CDR1 is ENHRY and CDR2 is SYGVKD. Trimming took 4 bases from V and 0 from J; bases not matched to a gene: 5. Here the CDR3 reads CAISAAGGMNTEAFF. Here the CDR3 DNA reads TGTGCCATCAGTGCGGCAGGGGGGATGAACACTGAAGCTTTCTTT.

This clonotype is a singleton in its sample. The gene calls are TRBV4-1 and TRBJ1-6; D remains ambiguous. V was cut by 0 bases and J by 9 bases, with 9 bases left in between. The CDR3 has 14 amino acids. In germline, CDR1 is MGHRA, CDR2 YSYEKL. The CDR3 loop is CASSQETDRSPLHF. The CDR3 DNA is TGCGCCAGCAGCCAAGAAACCGATCGTTCACCCCTCCACTTT.

This clonotype turned up a few times. The genes are TRBV20-1 and TRBJ1-6; 8 bases are shared with TRBD1. The CDR3 covers 18 residues. The V gene's germline CDR1 is DFQATT and CDR2 SNEGSKA (reference sequence). The trim removed 1 base at V and 4 bases at J, leaving 12 bases unmatched. DNA of the CDR3: TGCAGTGCTAGAGCCATACCGGCCGGGACAGGATATAATTCACCCCTCCACTTT. Amino acids: CSARAIPAGTGYNSPLHF.

Only a few counts were recorded for this clonotype. This chain links TRBV9 with TRBJ2-3; the D gene is possibly TRBD1 (7 bases). Deletions cut 2 bases from V and 0 bases from J, with 13 bases between. This CDR3 spans 16 amino acids. Per the germline V gene, CDR1 is SGDLS and CDR2 is YYNGEE. The CDR3 DNA is TGTGCCAGCAGCGTGGGGGGACAGACTAGCACAGATACGCAGTATTTT. Residues: CASSVGGQTSTDTQYF.

V usage is TRBV6-5 and J usage is TRBJ2-1, with D perhaps TRBD1 (5 bases). The CDR3 is 16 amino acids. Trimming took off 2 bases at V and 9 bases at J, with 20 bases between the two ends. Germline V gives CDR1 MNHEY, CDR2 SVGAGI. CDR3 sequence: CASSYIRQYYISEQFF. CDR3 in DNA: TGTGCCAGCAGTTACATCAGACAGTACTATATTAGTGAGCAGTTCTTC.